What follows are 30 T cell receptor beta chains derived from one specimen sequenced in a study of CXCR3 chemokines and chemotherapy response in bladder cancer. TCRdb redid the calling of the PCR reads with MiXCR, one entry per CDR3 protein. Here the sample spans roughly 2,200 distinct CDR3 sequences, less than 20% being singletons. Sample collection occurred from a patient whose treatment included neoadjuvant chemotherapy. Receptors originate from a human donor with bladder cancer that responded to neoadjuvant chemotherapy.

This clonotype appeared many times. V gene TRBV6-6 combines with J gene TRBJ1-2; 10 nucleotides line up with TRBD1. In germline, CDR1 is MNHNY, CDR2 SVGAGI (reference sequence). The CDR3 extends over 19 amino acids. The trim removed 0 bases at V and 2 bases at J, leaving 12 bases unmatched. CDR3 nucleotides: TGTGCCAGCAGTTACTCGGCGGGGACAGGGGTGAAACGAAACTATGGCTACACCTTC. Its translation: CASSYSAGTGVKRNYGYTF.

This clonotype is medium-sized. This chain joins TRBV24-1 and TRBJ1-2; D is unresolved. Trimming shortened V by 1 base and J by 3 bases, and 5 bases separated the two germline ends. From germline, CDR1 is KGHDR and CDR2 SFDVKD. There are 13 residues in the CDR3. The CDR3 loop reads CATSDFTDYGYTF. CDR3 DNA sequence: TGTGCCACCAGTGATTTTACAGACTATGGCTACACCTTC.

This clonotype was observed many times. The chain recombines TRBV27 with TRBJ2-7, with D perhaps TRBD2 (6 bases). Germline-derived CDR1 and CDR2 are MNHEY and SMNVEV (reference sequence). V was clipped by 6 bases and J by 2 bases, with 17 bases between them. The CDR3 loop spans 15 amino acids. CDR3 protein: CASRAVAADTYEQYF. The CDR3 DNA sequence: TGTGCCAGCAGGGCGGTAGCGGCCGACACCTACGAGCAGTACTTC.

This clonotype was counted at least ten times. The chain couples TRBV10-3 to TRBJ1-2; D is unclear. Deletions cut 2 bases from V and 1 base from J, with 17 bases between. CDR1 and CDR2 from the germline V gene are ENHRY and SYGVKD. This CDR3 has 17 amino acids. The DNA of the CDR3 is TGTGCCATCAGTGAGCCTATTGAGGCTCGGTTTAACTATGGCTACACCTTC. It specifies CAISEPIEARFNYGYTF.

This clonotype was observed many times. The chain recombines TRBV7-9 with TRBJ2-1; D gene uncertain. This CDR3 region has 11 residues. Germline CDR1 is SEHNR and CDR2 is FQNEAQ (reference sequence). The V gene lost 5 bases and the J gene lost 9 bases, with 8 bases spanning the gap. The CDR3 bases are TGTGCCAGCAGCCTGTCTCCTGAGCAGTTCTTC. Translating it yields CASSLSPEQFF.

This clonotype has at least ten counts. The V gene is TRBV12-5, the J gene TRBJ2-7, with 7 bases fitting TRBD1. CDR1 is LGHNT and CDR2 is FRNRAP in the germline V gene. The CDR3 is 13 amino acids. The V gene end was trimmed by 6 bases and the J gene end by 3 bases; junction bases not matched to a gene: 5. The CDR3 DNA sequence: TGTGCTAGTGGAACCGGGACAGACTACGAGCAGTACTTC. It yields the protein CASGTGTDYEQYF.

This clonotype occurred many times. The genes are TRBV19 and TRBJ1-1, with unresolved D. The ends were cut back, 3 bases at V and 0 bases at J, with 8 bases in the middle. Germline V gene sequence: CDR1 LNHDA, CDR2 SQIVND (reference sequence). This CDR3 has 14 residues. The CDR3 DNA follows: TGTGCCAGTAGTATTGAGGGCATGAACACTGAAGCTTTCTTT. It is translated as CASSIEGMNTEAFF.

This clonotype is judged medium-sized. This chain joins TRBV12-3 or TRBV12-4 and TRBJ1-2; no clear D gene. Trimming took 7 bases from V and 3 from J, leaving 12 bases between them. The CDR3 is 13 amino acids. DNA for the CDR3: TGTGCCAGCACCCTACTTTGGGACTATGGCTACACCTTC. Amino acid sequence: CASTLLWDYGYTF.

The chain recombines TRBV6-1 with TRBJ2-1; possibly TRBD1 for D (6 bases). In germline, CDR1 is MNHNS, CDR2 SASEGT. V was clipped by 2 bases and J by 9 bases, with 17 bases between them. The CDR3 spans 15 residues. Here the CDR3 DNA reads TGTGCCAGCAGTGAATTGAGGGGGTGGGGCGGTGAGCAGTTCTTC. Its protein product is CASSELRGWGGEQFF.

This clonotype was detected many times. V and J are TRBV27 and TRBJ2-5; D remains ambiguous. The CDR3 extends over 11 amino acids. V lost 5 bases, J lost 5 bases, and 6 bases lay in between. CDR1 and CDR2 from the germline V gene are MNHEY and SMNVEV (reference sequence). The CDR3 DNA follows: TGTGCCAGCAGTCTGGGGGAGACCCAGTACTTC. As protein: CASSLGETQYF.

This clonotype was seen many times. J is TRBJ2-7 and V is TRBV7-9, with TRBD2 as a possible D gene (6 bases). This CDR3 contains 16 residues. The V gene's germline CDR1 is SEHNR and CDR2 FQNEAQ (reference sequence). Trimming left V 3 bases short and J 3 bases short, with 18 bases between. The CDR3 protein is CASSFVGGHTFYEQYF. CDR3 DNA sequence: TGTGCCAGCAGCTTTGTGGGGGGTCATACATTCTACGAGCAGTACTTC.

As concerns this clonotype: A much larger clone lies one base from this, so it may be a read error. This chain uses TRBV27 with TRBJ2-7, with TRBD2 as a possible D gene (6 bases). The germline CDR1 and CDR2 sequences are MNHEY and SMNVEV (reference sequence). This CDR3 is built from 15 residues. The germline V and J ends were trimmed by 6 bases and 0 bases, with 15 bases remaining between them. This CDR3 is CASRAVAADSYEQYF. The CDR3 nucleotides read TGTGCCAGCAGGGCGGTAGCGGCCGACTCCTACGAGCAGTACTTC.

The genes are TRBV6-1 and TRBJ2-3; 8 bases fit TRBD2. The CDR3 is 17 amino acids. Germline V gives CDR1 MNHNS, CDR2 SASEGT. The junction had 17 bases not matched to a gene; V was cut back by 8 bases and J by 4 bases. As DNA, the CDR3 is TGTGCCAGCCGATACGGCGGGAGGACCCCCGGGCCAGATACGCAGTATTTT. The encoded protein is CASRYGGRTPGPDTQYF.

This clonotype has ten or more counts. The J gene is TRBJ2-2, the V gene TRBV28; D is unclear. Germline lookup yields CDR1 MDHEN and CDR2 SYDVKM. Deletions cut 3 bases from V and 10 bases from J, with 9 bases between. The CDR3 runs to 12 residues. The DNA for the CDR3 is TGTGCCAGCAGTTTTACGACTTTGGAGCTGTTTTTT. Translated: CASSFTTLELFF.

Many counts were recorded for this clonotype. The chain recombines TRBV6-5 with TRBJ2-7; D is undetermined. V shed 10 bases and J shed 5 bases, with 12 bases lying between them. The CDR3 spans 11 residues. Germline V gene lookup returns CDR1 MNHEY and CDR2 SVGAGI. The CDR3 region has the DNA TGTGCCACCTCCGGCTTACACGAGCAGTACTTC. Translated: CATSGLHEQYF.

This clonotype was found many times. This chain joins TRBV18 and TRBJ2-5; D may be TRBD2 (6 bases). The CDR3 has 15 amino acids. Germline V lookup: CDR1 KGHSH, CDR2 LQKENI. V lost 2 bases, J lost 1 base, and 11 bases lay in between. The CDR3 is CASSPKTGSQETQYF. In DNA, the CDR3 is TGTGCCAGCTCACCAAAAACCGGGAGCCAAGAGACCCAGTACTTC.

V and J are TRBV9 and TRBJ1-2; 7 nucleotides agree with TRBD1. The CDR3 consists of 13 residues. The V gene end was trimmed by 4 bases and the J gene end by 7 bases; junction bases not matched to a gene: 7. CDR1 and CDR2 from the germline V gene are SGDLS and YYNGEE. The CDR3 region has the DNA TGTGCCAGCAGCCCGGGACAGACGCCTGGCTACACCTTC. Translated, it gives CASSPGQTPGYTF.

There are many counts of this clonotype. This rearrangement joins TRBV7-9 to TRBJ2-1; D is perhaps TRBD2 (5 bases). Germline assignment: CDR1 SEHNR and CDR2 FQNEAQ (reference sequence). The CDR3 spans 15 residues. With 1 base removed from V and 0 bases from J, the gap between germline ends came to 7 bases. CDR3 region: CASSLEGSSYNEQFF. CDR3 DNA sequence: TGTGCCAGCAGCTTAGAAGGGAGCTCCTACAATGAGCAGTTCTTC.

This clonotype was found many times. The chain uses TRBV7-2 and TRBJ1-2; D is uncertain. The germline CDR1 and CDR2 sequences are SGHTA and FQGNSA. The CDR3 extends over 15 amino acids. V dropped 0 bases and J dropped 2 bases, with 10 bases sitting between them. CDR3 in amino acids: CASSLADSNNYGYTF. In nucleotides, the CDR3 is TGTGCCAGCAGCTTAGCGGACTCCAACAACTATGGCTACACCTTC.

Ten or more counts support this clonotype. V is TRBV6-1 and J is TRBJ2-3, with D perhaps being TRBD1 or TRBD2 (5 bases each). Germline assignment: CDR1 MNHNS and CDR2 SASEGT. The V end lost 10 bases, the J end lost 4 bases, and 12 bases lay between the germline ends. This CDR3 has 12 residues. The CDR3 nucleotides read TGTGCCACCCAAATGGGGGCAGATACGCAGTATTTT. Translated, it gives CATQMGADTQYF.

By share, this clonotype ranks as medium-sized. This chain connects TRBV7-9 to TRBJ1-2; the D gene is possibly TRBD1 (6 bases). The length of the CDR3 is 14 residues. Per germline, CDR1 SEHNR and CDR2 FQNEAQ (reference sequence). V lost 3 bases, J lost 6 bases, and 14 bases lay in between. The CDR3 region has the DNA TGTGCCAGCAGCTTGGGGGGGCTTGAGGATGGCTACACCTTC. Protein product: CASSLGGLEDGYTF.

This clonotype was seen only a few times. V is TRBV29-1 and J is TRBJ2-1; 7 bases line up with TRBD2. The CDR3 runs to 17 residues. Losses at the gene ends were 6 bases for V and 7 bases for J; bases not matched to a gene: 21. Germline values: CDR1 SQVTM, CDR2 ANQGSEA. This chain's CDR3 is CSVAGGVPGGRANEQFF. As DNA, the CDR3 is TGCAGCGTCGCGGGTGGGGTCCCAGGTGGGAGGGCGAATGAGCAGTTCTTC.

This clonotype was detected ten times or more. The chain uses TRBV27 and TRBJ2-3, with 12 bases matching TRBD2. Germline V lookup: CDR1 MNHEY, CDR2 SMNVEV (reference sequence). The CDR3 is made up of 15 amino acids. J gave up 3 bases and V 6 bases, and 4 bases lay outside the gene matches. DNA for the CDR3: TGTGCCAGCAGGACGACTAGCGGGAGAACAGATACGCAGTATTTT. Protein: CASRTTSGRTDTQYF.

Of note for this clonotype: With only one base between it and a far larger clone, this is likely a read error. The gene calls are TRBV27 and TRBJ2-1; D perhaps matches TRBD1 (5 bases). The J call may be wrong; the DNA end is better matched by TRBJ2-7. Germline assignment: CDR1 MNHEY and CDR2 SMNVEV (reference sequence). The CDR3 consists of 12 residues. CDR3 sequence (DNA): TGTGCCAGCAGTTCGACAGCCTACGAGCAGTACTTC. Translating it yields CASSSTAYEQYF.

Ten or more counts support this clonotype. The J gene is TRBJ1-6, the V gene TRBV12-3 or TRBV12-4; D is unclear. The CDR3 contains 13 residues. Between the trimmed V and J ends, which lost 1 base and 8 bases, there was a span of 6 bases. CDR3 nucleotides: TGTGCCAGCAGTTTAGTCCAGTATTCACCCCTCCACTTT. This encodes CASSLVQYSPLHF.

Notes on this clonotype: With only one base between it and a far larger clone, this is likely a read error. The chain links TRBV13 to TRBJ1-5; maybe TRBD1 (5 bases). The germline CDR1 and CDR2 sequences are PRHDT and FYEKMQ (reference sequence). Deletions cut 6 bases from V and 6 bases from J, with 18 bases between. The CDR3 is 15 amino acids. In nucleotides, the CDR3 is TGTGCCAGCAGTCACTCGGGGGGGGACGGTCAGCCCCAGCATTTT. This encodes CASSHSGGDGQPQHF.

This clonotype showed up many times. The chain combines TRBV14 with TRBJ2-7; 7 bases align to TRBD2. J was trimmed by 3 bases and V by 0 bases; bases with no gene match: 11. CDR1 and CDR2 from the germline V gene are SGHDN and FVKESK. The CDR3 covers 17 residues. The CDR3 loop reads CASSQDPGAGTLYEQYF. The CDR3 region has the DNA TGTGCCAGCAGCCAAGATCCGGGAGCGGGGACCCTCTACGAGCAGTACTTC. Full variable domain (rest looked up from reference TRBV14 and TRBJ2-7): EAGVTQFPSHSVIEKGQTVTLRCDPISGHDNLYWYRRVMGKEIKFLLHFVKESKQDESGMPNNRFLAERTGGTYSTLKVQPAELEDSGVYFCASSQDPGAGTLYEQYFGPGTRLTVT.

This clonotype was picked up many times. The rearrangement joins TRBV12-3 or TRBV12-4 to TRBJ2-3; TRBD2 matches 11 bases. Trimming at V came to 6 bases and at J to 4 bases, leaving 6 bases not matched to a gene. This CDR3 comprises 15 residues. Written as DNA, the CDR3 is TGTGCCAGCAGCTCAACTAGCGGGAGTTCAGATACGCAGTATTTT. It is translated as CASSSTSGSSDTQYF.

Comment on this clonotype: This likely came from a read error, as a far larger clone is one base away. This chain links TRBV5-6 with TRBJ2-1, with D perhaps TRBD1 (5 bases). This CDR3 is built from 14 residues. The V end lost 7 bases, the J end lost 10 bases, and 21 bases lay between the germline ends. From germline, CDR1 is SGHDT and CDR2 YYEEEE. The CDR3 region has the DNA TGTGCCAGCCAAGGGGAACGGAGTCCCTACGAGCAGTTCTTC. This sequence encodes CASQGERSPYEQFF. Full variable domain (outside the CDR3, taken from reference TRBV5-6 and TRBJ2-1): DAGVTQSPTHLIKTRGQQVTLRCSPKSGHDTVSWYQQALGQGPQFIFQYYEEEERQRGNFPDRFSGHQFPNYSSELNVNALLLGDSALYLCASQGERSPYEQFFGPGTRLTVL.

The rearrangement links TRBV20-1 to TRBJ2-1; D possibly corresponds to TRBD2 (6 bases). The V gene's germline CDR1 is DFQATT and CDR2 SNEGSKA (reference sequence). The CDR3 has 15 amino acids. Trimming took 1 base from V and 7 from J, leaving 17 bases between them. In DNA, the CDR3 is TGCAGTGCTAGAGCCAGCGGGTTATCAGGAAATGAGCAGTTCTTC. Amino acid sequence: CSARASGLSGNEQFF.